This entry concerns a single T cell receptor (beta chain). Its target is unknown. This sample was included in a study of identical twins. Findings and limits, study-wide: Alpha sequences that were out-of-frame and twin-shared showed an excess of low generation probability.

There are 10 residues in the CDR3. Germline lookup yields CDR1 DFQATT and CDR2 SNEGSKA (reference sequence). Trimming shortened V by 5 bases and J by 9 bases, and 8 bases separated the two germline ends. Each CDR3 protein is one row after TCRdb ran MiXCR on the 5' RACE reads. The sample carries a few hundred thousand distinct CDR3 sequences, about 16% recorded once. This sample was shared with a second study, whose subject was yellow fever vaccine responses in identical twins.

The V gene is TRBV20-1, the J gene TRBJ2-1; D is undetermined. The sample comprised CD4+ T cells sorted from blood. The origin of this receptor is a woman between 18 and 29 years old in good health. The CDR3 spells CSAVLGEQFF. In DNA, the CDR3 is TGCAGTGCTGTTTTAGGTGAGCAGTTCTTC.